Listed here is a single T cell receptor (beta chain). Its antigen is as yet unknown. Germline-derived CDR1 and CDR2 are SEHNR and FQNEAQ (reference sequence). The V end lost 5 bases, the J end lost 2 bases, and 13 bases lay between the germline ends. There are 14 residues in the CDR3. This sample stems from a study of T cell responses to AZD1222 COVID-19 vaccine. Findings and limits, study-wide: Spike-specific TCR breadth and depth rose after two AZD1222 doses. It should be noted that donors were predominantly white British and more often female, and clonal diversity was possibly underestimated.

TCRdb's copy holds only in-frame clones and misses some; the assay was immunoSEQ multiplex PCR. The sample contains some 140,000 clones, over 80% of which appear only once. The sequence came from an adult who received the AZD1222 COVID-19 vaccine. This sample comprised peripheral blood, obtained 28 days after the second AZD1222 dose. The chain has TRBV7-9 and TRBJ2-7; D gene uncertain. As DNA, the CDR3 is TGTGCCAGCAGCCTATCGAGACGTCCCTACGAGCAGTACTTC. This codes for CASSLSRRPYEQYF.